These T cell receptor beta chains were read from a single sample in a study of neurological immune-mediated disorders. Via MiXCR, TCRdb re-called the 5' RACE reads, giving one row per CDR3 protein. The data show some 60,000 distinct CDR3 sequences, around 10% seen once. Sequencing was performed on PBMCs. The source is a male donor with HTLV-1-associated myelopathy (HAM/TSP). Each CDR3 is given with its conserved first and last residue. Each record gives: V gene, D gene, clone size, J gene, CDR3 length, CDR3 protein, CDR3 DNA. D genes are given only for firm matches. Expanded clones are given a class, and other clones once, few, many or no size at all.

>TRBV18|TRBD1|many|TRBJ1-6|14
CASSTTGGNSPLHF
TGTGCCAGCTCGACCACAGGGGGGAATTCACCCCTCCACTTT
>TRBV29-1|TRBD1|many|TRBJ2-7|13
CSVSNGTVYEQYF
TGCAGCGTTTCGAACGGGACAGTCTACGAGCAGTACTTC
>TRBV3-1|.|many|TRBJ1-1|13
CASSQVVNTEAFF
TGTGCCAGCAGCCAAGTTGTGAACACTGAAGCTTTCTTT
>TRBV6-6|TRBD1|many|TRBJ1-1|14
CASSAGGAGTEAFF
TGTGCCAGCAGCGCAGGGGGCGCAGGAACTGAAGCTTTCTTT
>TRBV20-1|.|few|TRBJ1-1|13
CSARTRGYTEAFF
TGCAGTGCTAGAACCCGTGGGTATACTGAAGCTTTCTTT
>TRBV6-5|TRBD1|.|TRBJ1-2|13
CASSLRQGVYYTF
TGTGCCAGCAGTTTAAGACAGGGGGTGTACTACACCTTC
>TRBV29-1|TRBD1|.|TRBJ1-4|15
CSVEGDRGGKEKLFF
TGCAGCGTTGAGGGGGACAGGGGAGGAAAAGAAAAACTGTTTTTT
>TRBV14|TRBD1|.|TRBJ2-1|15
CASSQVGAGGDEQFF
TGTGCCAGCAGCCAAGTTGGGGCAGGGGGCGATGAGCAGTTCTTC
>TRBV4-3|.|many|TRBJ1-1|16
CASSQDSRGGGAEAFF
TGCGCCAGCAGCCAAGACAGCAGGGGAGGTGGCGCTGAAGCTTTCTTT
>TRBV12-3/TRBV12-4|TRBD2|.|TRBJ2-3|15
CATSLTSGGPDTQYF
TGTGCTACCAGCCTCACTAGCGGGGGGCCAGATACGCAGTATTTT
>TRBV10-3|TRBD1|many|TRBJ2-1|14
CAISVGTGSFEQFF
TGTGCCATCAGTGTTGGGACAGGGTCGTTTGAGCAGTTCTTC
>TRBV7-9|.|many|TRBJ1-1|14
CASSPWTLNTEAFF
TGTGCCAGCAGCCCCTGGACGCTGAACACTGAAGCTTTCTTT
>TRBV6-2/TRBV6-3|.|.|TRBJ2-3|17
CANSPKVRRRLTDTQYF
TGTGCCAACAGCCCCAAGGTGAGGAGACGCCTCACAGATACGCAGTATTTT
>TRBV27|TRBD1|many|TRBJ2-7|16
CASSSLTGTGLGEQYF
TGTGCCAGCAGCTCTTTAACCGGGACAGGGCTAGGCGAGCAGTACTTC
>TRBV5-1|TRBD2|many|TRBJ2-1|14
CASSLRSGGYEQFF
TGCGCCAGCAGCTTGAGAAGCGGGGGCTATGAGCAGTTCTTC
>TRBV5-1|.|.|TRBJ1-1|14
CASSLGQGSTEAFF
TGCGCCAGCAGCTTGGGCCAGGGAAGCACTGAAGCTTTCTTT
>TRBV14|.|many|TRBJ2-2|14
CASSQLGTTGELFF
TGTGCCAGCAGCCAATTAGGGACAACCGGGGAGCTGTTTTTT
>TRBV29-1|TRBD1|many|TRBJ2-3|13
CSVRTGELDTQYF
TGCAGCGTTCGGACAGGTGAACTAGATACGCAGTATTTT
>TRBV7-9|.|many|TRBJ2-3|15
CASSDPNSVTDTQYF
TGTGCCAGCAGCGACCCCAATAGCGTCACAGATACGCAGTATTTT
>TRBV24-1|.|many|TRBJ1-1|15
CATSDARLGDTEAFF
TGTGCCACCAGTGATGCCCGACTGGGGGACACTGAAGCTTTCTTT
>TRBV20-1|.|many|TRBJ1-5|13
CSARDPMNQPQHF
TGCAGTGCTAGAGATCCCATGAATCAGCCCCAGCATTTT
>TRBV4-3|TRBD1|many|TRBJ1-6|16
CASSVRSGGANSPLHF
TGCGCCAGCAGCGTCAGGTCAGGGGGCGCGAATTCACCCCTCCACTTT
>TRBV5-1|.|.|TRBJ2-3|16
CANSKGTVGGTDTQYF
TGCGCCAACAGCAAGGGGACTGTTGGTGGCACCGATACGCAGTATTTT
>TRBV5-1|.|many|TRBJ1-3|14
CASREGGSGNTIYF
TGCGCCAGCAGGGAAGGGGGATCTGGAAACACCATATATTTT
>TRBV12-3/TRBV12-4|.|many|TRBJ2-7|13
CASSLLAWNEQYF
TGTGCCAGCAGTTTGCTAGCTTGGAACGAGCAGTACTTC
>TRBV12-3/TRBV12-4|.|many|TRBJ2-7|15
CATSPGGRGSYEQYF
TGTGCCACCTCGCCGGGGGGCAGAGGCTCCTACGAGCAGTACTTC
>TRBV5-1|.|many|TRBJ1-4|15
CASSLGTPLKEKLFF
TGCGCCAGCAGCTTGGGGACCCCGCTGAAGGAAAAACTGTTTTTT
>TRBV5-1|.|many|TRBJ2-3|16
CASIRWAGDFTDTQYF
TGCGCCAGTATACGGTGGGCAGGCGACTTCACAGATACGCAGTATTTT
>TRBV9|.|many|TRBJ2-1|14
CASSVQGTYNEQFF
TGTGCCAGCAGCGTTCAGGGCACCTACAATGAGCAGTTCTTC
>TRBV7-2|TRBD2|many|TRBJ2-7|15
CASSLLAGTSYEQYF
TGTGCCAGCAGCTTACTAGCGGGGACTTCCTACGAGCAGTACTTC
>TRBV5-1|TRBD1|many|TRBJ1-2|16
CASRHTTGGPNYGYTF
TGCGCCAGCAGACACACTACAGGGGGCCCCAACTATGGCTACACCTTC
>TRBV6-5|.|many|TRBJ1-2|13
CASSYSGPYGYTF
TGTGCCAGCAGTTACTCGGGACCCTATGGCTACACCTTC
>TRBV6-1|.|many|TRBJ2-7|15
CASSEEGPGPYEQYF
TGTGCCAGCAGTGAAGAGGGGCCCGGGCCTTACGAGCAGTACTTC
>TRBV5-5|.|many|TRBJ2-1|14
CASTIPDSYNEQFF
TGTGCCTCTACTATCCCGGACTCCTACAATGAGCAGTTCTTC
>TRBV7-2|.|many|TRBJ2-3|11
CASSYKDTQYF
TGTGCCAGCAGCTACAAGGATACGCAGTATTTT